This passage covers 14 T cell receptor beta chains from one sample sequenced in a study of blood T cell repertoires in COVID-19. The protocol was immunoSEQ multiplex PCR, while the TCRdb copy is restricted to in-frame clones and leaves out a portion. The data hold over 200,000 clones, with approximately 84% observed a single time. Sequences were obtained from peripheral blood. The receptors were gathered from a woman aged 25 to 39 who had recovered from COVID-19.

There are a few counts of this clone. The chain uses TRBV5-1 and TRBJ1-2; TRBD1 agrees at 8 bases. This CDR3 has 12 amino acids. The V segment lost 5 bases and the J segment 7 bases; nucleotides outside the gene matches: 4. CDR1 and CDR2 from the germline V gene are SGHRS and YFSETQ. The CDR3 region has the DNA TGCGCCAGCAGAGACAGGGGAGGTGGCTACACCTTC. Amino acid sequence: CASRDRGGGYTF.

V gene TRBV2 combines with J gene TRBJ2-2, with D uncertain. Germline lookup yields CDR1 SNHLY and CDR2 FYNNEI. This CDR3 has 11 residues. V lost 4 bases and J 7 bases, leaving 4 bases between the germline ends. The CDR3 nucleotides are TGTGCCAGCAGTGTCTACGGGGAGCTGTTTTTT. It yields the protein CASSVYGELFF.

V and J are TRBV5-1 and TRBJ1-4; maybe TRBD1 (6 bases). The CDR3 extends over 15 amino acids. The V gene lost 0 bases and the J gene lost 7 bases, with 13 bases spanning the gap. Germline V gives CDR1 SGHRS, CDR2 YFSETQ. Here the CDR3 reads CASSLVQGAGEKLFF. DNA for the CDR3: TGCGCCAGCAGCTTGGTACAGGGCGCGGGTGAAAAACTGTTTTTT.

This chain joins TRBV5-1 and TRBJ2-4; a possible D gene is TRBD1 (5 bases). From germline, CDR1 is SGHRS and CDR2 YFSETQ. The CDR3 is 16 amino acids. The V gene lost 4 bases and the J gene lost 4 bases, with 18 bases spanning the gap. CDR3 bases: TGCGCCAGCAGCCCTTTGTCAGGGCTTGCTAAAAACATTCAGTACTTC. Encoded protein: CASSPLSGLAKNIQYF.

The chain has TRBV3-1 (or the pseudogene TRBV3-2) and TRBJ2-5; D perhaps matches TRBD2 (5 bases). Germline CDR1 is LGHDT and CDR2 is YNNKEL (reference sequence). This CDR3 is built from 16 residues. Trimming cost V 4 bases and J 0 bases, with 15 bases left between them. This CDR3 reads CASSPRQRTYQETQYF. The CDR3, as DNA: TGTGCCAGCAGCCCACGCCAAAGGACTTACCAAGAGACCCAGTACTTC.

This chain connects TRBV5-1 to TRBJ2-4, with 8 bases identical to TRBD1. CDR3 length: 15 amino acids. V trimming: 0 bases; J trimming: 6 bases; junction bases outside the gene matches: 5. CDR1 is SGHRS, CDR2 YFSETQ, per germline. The CDR3 loop reads CASSLGSDRGNIQYF. CDR3 bases: TGCGCCAGCAGCTTGGGGTCTGACAGGGGAAACATTCAGTACTTC.

J is TRBJ2-5 and V is TRBV4-1; 7 nucleotides align to TRBD1. The CDR3 contains 15 residues. The trim removed 3 bases at V and 0 bases at J, leaving 4 bases unmatched. CDR1 is MGHRA, CDR2 YSYEKL, per germline. CDR3 nucleotides: TGCGCCAGCAGCCAGGGTGACAGGGACCAAGAGACCCAGTACTTC. Translated: CASSQGDRDQETQYF.

V gene TRBV7-2 combines with J gene TRBJ1-2, with D perhaps matching TRBD1 (5 bases). The CDR3 is made up of 16 amino acids. Germline CDR1 reads SGHTA; CDR2 reads FQGNSA. The ends were cut back, 2 bases at V and 7 bases at J, with 20 bases in the middle. The CDR3: CASSLTPGRGSGGYTF. The DNA for the CDR3 is TGTGCCAGCAGCTTAACCCCCGGTAGGGGCAGTGGTGGCTACACCTTC.

The rearrangement uses TRBV6-5 and TRBJ1-2; 9 bases are a match to TRBD1. The junction had 2 bases not matched to a gene; V was cut back by 1 base and J by 2 bases. CDR1 MNHEY and CDR2 SVGAGI come from the germline V gene. The CDR3 totals 15 residues. The CDR3 nucleotides are TGTGCCAGCAGTTACTTTGACAGGGGGAACTATGGCTACACCTTC. This translates into CASSYFDRGNYGYTF.

This clone was observed a handful of times. The chain carries TRBV3-1 (or the pseudogene TRBV3-2) and TRBJ1-6, with 7 nucleotides matching TRBD1. The CDR3 has 16 residues. Germline CDR1 reads LGHDT; CDR2 reads YNNKEL (reference sequence). The junction had 5 bases not matched to a gene; V was cut back by 3 bases and J by 3 bases. This CDR3 reads CASSQRTGGYNSPLHF. DNA of the CDR3: TGTGCCAGCAGCCAGAGGACAGGCGGCTATAATTCACCCCTCCACTTT.

V is TRBV24-1 and J is TRBJ2-2; weak D call: TRBD2 (5 bases). Trimming removed 9 bases from V and 3 bases from J, with 10 bases in between. The CDR3 has 13 residues. Germline V gene sequence: CDR1 KGHDR, CDR2 SFDVKD. In DNA form, the CDR3 reads TGTGCCACCCTGGACGGGGACACCGGGGAGCTGTTTTTT. Translation gives CATLDGDTGELFF.

The rearrangement joins TRBV5-1 to TRBJ1-5; tentatively, D is TRBD1 (5 bases). With 2 bases removed from V and 9 bases from J, the gap between germline ends came to 18 bases. The CDR3 sequence is 15 residues long. Germline lookup yields CDR1 SGHRS and CDR2 YFSETQ. The chain's CDR3 is CASSFLSGGGSPQHF. The DNA of the CDR3 is TGCGCCAGCAGCTTTCTCTCGGGCGGGGGTTCGCCCCAGCATTTT.

The chain is built from TRBV21-1 and TRBJ2-1; the table's D gene call, TRBD1, was not cross checked with the DNA. TRBV21-1 is a listed pseudogene. CDR3 size: 16 residues. The CDR3 region has the DNA TGTGCCAGCAGCAAACCCGACAGGTGCTCCTACAATGAGCAGTTCTTC. Encoded protein: CASSKPDRCSYNEQFF.

The genes are TRBV6-2 or TRBV6-3 and TRBJ1-1, with D perhaps TRBD1 (5 bases). This CDR3 spans 14 amino acids. CDR1 is MNHEY and CDR2 is SVGEGT in the germline V gene. Trimming took 4 bases from V and 0 from J, leaving 9 bases between them. The CDR3 loop is CASSWAGVNTEAFF. For the CDR3, the DNA is TGTGCCAGCAGTTGGGCGGGGGTGAACACTGAAGCTTTCTTT.